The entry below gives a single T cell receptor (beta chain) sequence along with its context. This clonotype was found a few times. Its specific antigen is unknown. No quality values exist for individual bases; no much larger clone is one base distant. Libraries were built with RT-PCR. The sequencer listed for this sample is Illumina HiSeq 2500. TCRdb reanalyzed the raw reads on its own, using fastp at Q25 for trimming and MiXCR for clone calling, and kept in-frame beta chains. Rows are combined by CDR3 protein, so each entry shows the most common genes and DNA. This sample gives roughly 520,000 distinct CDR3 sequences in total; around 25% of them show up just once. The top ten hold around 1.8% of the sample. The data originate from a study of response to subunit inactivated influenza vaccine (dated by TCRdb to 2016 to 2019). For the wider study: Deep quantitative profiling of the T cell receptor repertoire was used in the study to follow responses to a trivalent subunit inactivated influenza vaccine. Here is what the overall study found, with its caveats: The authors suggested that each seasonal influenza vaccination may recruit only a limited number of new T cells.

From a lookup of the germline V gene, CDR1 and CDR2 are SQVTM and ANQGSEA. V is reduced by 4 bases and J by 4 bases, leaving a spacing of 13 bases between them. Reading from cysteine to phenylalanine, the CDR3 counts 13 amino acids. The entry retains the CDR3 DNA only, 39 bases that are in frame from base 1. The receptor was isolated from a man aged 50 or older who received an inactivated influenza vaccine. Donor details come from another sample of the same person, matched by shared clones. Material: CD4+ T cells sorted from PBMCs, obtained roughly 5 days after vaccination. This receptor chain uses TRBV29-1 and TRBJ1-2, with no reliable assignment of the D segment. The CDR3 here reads CSVGPRIVYGYTF. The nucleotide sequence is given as TGCAGCGTTGGGCCCCGGATCGTCTATGGCTACACCTTC.